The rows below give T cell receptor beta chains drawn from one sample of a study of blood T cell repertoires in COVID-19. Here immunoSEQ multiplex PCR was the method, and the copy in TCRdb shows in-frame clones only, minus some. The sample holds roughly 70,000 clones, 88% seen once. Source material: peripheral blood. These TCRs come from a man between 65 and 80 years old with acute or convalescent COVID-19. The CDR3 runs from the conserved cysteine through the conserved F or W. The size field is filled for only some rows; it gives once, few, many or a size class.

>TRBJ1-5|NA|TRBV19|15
CASSLRGSSNQPQHF
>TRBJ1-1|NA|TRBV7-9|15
CASSFWELSNTEAFF
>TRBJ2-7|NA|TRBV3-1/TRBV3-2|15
CASAKTSGVYYEQYF
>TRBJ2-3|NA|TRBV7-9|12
CASSSRADTQYF
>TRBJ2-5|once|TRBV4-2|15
CASSQDGTSVETQYF
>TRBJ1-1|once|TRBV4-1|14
CASSQVGHNTEAFF
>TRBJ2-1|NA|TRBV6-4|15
CASSDLNRGGNEQFF
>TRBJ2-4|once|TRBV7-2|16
CASSGGGAVAKNIQYF
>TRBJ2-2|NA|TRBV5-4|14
CASMWGPNTGELFF
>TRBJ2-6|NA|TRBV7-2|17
CASSIRGQSSGANVLTF
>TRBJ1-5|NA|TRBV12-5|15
CASGLVVGALQPQHF
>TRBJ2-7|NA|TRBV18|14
CASSLRTPPYEQYF
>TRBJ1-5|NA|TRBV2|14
CASSATGGNQPQHF
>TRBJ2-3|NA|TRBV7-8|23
CASSPGLGAPYTGQIPDTDTQYF
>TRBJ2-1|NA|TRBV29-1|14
CSFYRPGRSGEQFF
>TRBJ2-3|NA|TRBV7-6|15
CASSYLGRGPDTQYF
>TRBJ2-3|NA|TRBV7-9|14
CASSSQTITDTQYF
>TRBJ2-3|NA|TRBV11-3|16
CASSPAYGQGSDTQYF
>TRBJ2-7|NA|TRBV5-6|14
CASSFAGRTYEQYF
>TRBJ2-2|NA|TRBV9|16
CASSGSGDRITGELFF
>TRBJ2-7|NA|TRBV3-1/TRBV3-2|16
CASSQDIGDRVYEQYF
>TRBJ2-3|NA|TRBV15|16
CATSSGRVGSTDTQYF
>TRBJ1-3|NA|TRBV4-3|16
CASSQDVTNSGNTIYF
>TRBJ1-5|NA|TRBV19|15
CASSIVQGSNQPQHF
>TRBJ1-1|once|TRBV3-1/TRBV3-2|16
CASSQGQGARGTEAFF
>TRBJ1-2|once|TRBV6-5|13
CASSTDEGGGYTF
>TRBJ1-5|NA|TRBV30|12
CAGTGGGQPQHF
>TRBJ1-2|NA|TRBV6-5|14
CASSLWGSANGYTF
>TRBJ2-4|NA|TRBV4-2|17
CASSQDRQGTSRGIQYF
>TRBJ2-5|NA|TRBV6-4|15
CASSETSGAQETQYF
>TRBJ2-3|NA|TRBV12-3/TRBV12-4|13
CATRQAHTDTQYF
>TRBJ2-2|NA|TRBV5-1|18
CASSPGLAGGNNTGELFF
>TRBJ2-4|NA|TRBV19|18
CASSMESYRGLAKNIQYF
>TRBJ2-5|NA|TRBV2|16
CASSEALTGEQETQYF
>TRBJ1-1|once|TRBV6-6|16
CASNKGAFALNTEAFF
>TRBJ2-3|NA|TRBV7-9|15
CASSQKGGATDTQYF
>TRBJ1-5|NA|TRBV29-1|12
CSVGQGGQPQHF
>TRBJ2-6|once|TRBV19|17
CASSITAIPSGANVLTF
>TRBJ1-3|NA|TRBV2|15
CASSTTGNTGNTIYF
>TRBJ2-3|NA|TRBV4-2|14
CASSPRTSTDTQYF
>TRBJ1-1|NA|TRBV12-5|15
CASGLVRLWNTEAFF
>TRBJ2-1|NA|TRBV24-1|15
CATGPLGGTYNEQFF
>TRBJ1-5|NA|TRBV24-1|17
CATSDYQGVESNQPQHF
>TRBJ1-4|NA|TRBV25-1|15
CASSESGRGYEKLFF
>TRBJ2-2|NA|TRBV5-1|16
CASTPPGQGAIGELFF
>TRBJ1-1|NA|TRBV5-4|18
CASSTRDRGPRLNTEAFF
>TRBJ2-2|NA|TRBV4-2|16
CASSHQGGEDTGELFF
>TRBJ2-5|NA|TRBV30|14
CAWSGGGGKETQYF
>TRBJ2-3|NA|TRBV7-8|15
CASSLEGASTDTQYF
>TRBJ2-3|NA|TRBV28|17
CASSFSGTGRDRDTQYF
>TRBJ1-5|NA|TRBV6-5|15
CASSMQKGANQPQHF
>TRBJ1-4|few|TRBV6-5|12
CASSASGGKLFF
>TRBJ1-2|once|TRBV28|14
CASSSRQGNYGYTF
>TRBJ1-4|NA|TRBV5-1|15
CASSITGRINEKLFF
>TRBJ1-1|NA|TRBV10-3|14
CAISETGGRSEAFF
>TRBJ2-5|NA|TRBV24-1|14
CATSDLAGEETQYF
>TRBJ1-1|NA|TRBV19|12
CASSYSFTEAFF
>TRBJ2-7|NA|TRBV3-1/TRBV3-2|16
CASSASGGLAVYEQYF
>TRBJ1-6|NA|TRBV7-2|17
CASSSDRLSSYNSPLHF
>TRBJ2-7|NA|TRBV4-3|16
CASSQDWIQGEYEQYF